This TCR beta chain was identified in a study of blood T cell repertoires in COVID-19. Turning to the study itself: Italy, Spain and the United States were the sources of the convalescent and acute COVID-19 samples. T cells, B-cell-depleted T cells, or PBMCs supplied cDNA or gDNA.

Method: immunoSEQ multiplex PCR; TCRdb's copy keeps in-frame clones and lacks some. The table includes 90,000 to 130,000 clones, 75% to 90% detected once. The origin of this receptor is a woman aged 70-85 years with acute or convalescent COVID-19. Sequenced sample: peripheral blood.

The CDR3 loop is CASSIWGDANSPLHF. For the CDR3, the DNA is TGTGCCAGTAGTATCTGGGGGGATGCTAATTCACCCCTCCACTTT. The rearrangement joins TRBV19 to TRBJ1-6; perhaps TRBD1 as D (5 bases). V was trimmed by 3 bases and J by 6 bases, leaving 12 bases between them. Germline V gene sequence: CDR1 LNHDA, CDR2 SQIVND (reference sequence). This CDR3 is built from 15 residues.